Listed here are 27 T cell receptor beta chains from one sample, sequenced in a study of blood T cell repertoires in COVID-19 (TCRdb year 2020). Receptors were amplified or captured by the immunoSEQ multiplex PCR assay. TCRdb mirrors the immuneACCESS table, restricted to in-frame sequences. Some clones are absent from its copies; in checked studies, under half trace to an unresolved V gene, and the reason for the others is unknown. The sample contains around 16,000 clones, 85% to 90% of them found a single time. 40% to 60% of the sample is in the top ten clones. Sequenced sample: peripheral blood. The receptors shown here come from a man aged 55 to 70 with acute or convalescent COVID-19.

The chain links TRBV19 to TRBJ1-1; 8 bases map to TRBD1. CDR3 length: 15 amino acids. V dropped 6 bases and J dropped 0; count of bases not matched to a gene: 6. The germline gives CDR1 LNHDA, CDR2 SQIVND (reference sequence). For the CDR3, the DNA is TGTGCCAGTAGGGAAGGACAGGGCATGAACACTGAAGCTTTCTTT. It is translated as CASREGQGMNTEAFF.

The V and J genes are TRBV6-2 or TRBV6-3 and TRBJ2-7; D unclear. The germline V gene encodes CDR1 MNHEY and CDR2 SVGEGT. Trimming took off 4 bases at V and 4 bases at J, with 32 bases between the two ends. The CDR3 runs to 20 residues. In nucleotides, the CDR3 is TGTGCCAGCAGTTTTCTACTACCTCGAAACCCGATGTCCGTTTTTTACGAGCAGTACTTC. This translates into CASSFLLPRNPMSVFYEQYF.

DNA for the CDR3: TGCGCCAGCAGCTTGGGCGGACAGTCCTACGAGCAGTACTTC. Residues: CASSLGGQSYEQYF. The rearrangement links TRBV5-1 to TRBJ2-7, with D perhaps matching TRBD1 (6 bases). Trimming took 0 bases from V and 1 from J, leaving 8 bases between them. CDR3 size: 14 residues. Germline V CDR1 and CDR2: SGHRS, YFSETQ.

The chain carries TRBV6-2 or TRBV6-3 and TRBJ2-5, with TRBD1 identical over 8 bases. The trim removed 2 bases at V and 1 base at J, leaving 6 bases unmatched. The CDR3 sequence is 16 residues long. CDR1 and CDR2 (germline): MNHEY, SVGEGT. As DNA, the CDR3 is TGTGCCAGCAGTTACCAACACGGACAGGGCCAAGAGACCCAGTACTTC. Translating gives CASSYQHGQGQETQYF.

The chain is built from TRBV6-2 or TRBV6-3 and TRBJ2-2, with D possibly TRBD1 on 5 matching bases. The CDR3 has 14 amino acids. Trimming removed 6 bases at V and 3 bases at J, with 11 bases between. CDR1 and CDR2 from the germline V gene are MNHEY and SVGEGT. CDR3 nucleotides: TGTGCCAGCAGCAATAGACAGTACACCGGGGAGCTGTTTTTT. Protein sequence: CASSNRQYTGELFF.

The chain joins TRBV24-1 to TRBJ2-1, with 11 bases fitting TRBD2. Germline loops: CDR1 KGHDR, CDR2 SFDVKD. V gave up 6 bases and J gave up 8 bases; unmatched junction bases: 8. The CDR3 has 15 residues. The CDR3 DNA follows: TGTGCCACCAGTCATCCGGGACTAGCGGTTGATGAGCAGTTCTTC. As protein: CATSHPGLAVDEQFF.

The gene calls are TRBV19 and TRBJ2-7; 8 bases match TRBD1. CDR3 length: 17 amino acids. Germline lookup yields CDR1 LNHDA and CDR2 SQIVND (reference sequence). V lost 3 bases to trimming and J lost 3 bases; unmatched junction nucleotides: 13. As DNA, the CDR3 is TGTGCCAGTAGTATGAGGGCCGGGACAGGTTATAGCTACGAGCAGTACTTC. Translation: CASSMRAGTGYSYEQYF.

The chain combines TRBV28 with TRBJ1-2; 8 bases line up with TRBD1. This CDR3 comprises 13 residues. Trimming cost V 5 bases and J 5 bases; bases outside gene matches: 4. The germline V gene encodes CDR1 MDHEN and CDR2 SYDVKM. The CDR3 nucleotides read TGTGCCAGCAGTAGGACAGGGAGATATGGCTACACCTTC. Translating it yields CASSRTGRYGYTF.

The gene calls are TRBV30 and TRBJ2-7; 7 bases fit TRBD2. CDR1 is GTSNPN and CDR2 is SVGIG in the germline V gene (reference sequence). Germline trimming cut 6 bases from V and 3 bases from J; bases unmatched to any gene: 8. The CDR3 sequence is 13 residues long. As DNA, the CDR3 is TGTGCCTGCGCTAGCGGAGCTTACTACGAGCAGTACTTC. This gives the protein CACASGAYYEQYF.

The gene calls are TRBV6-1 and TRBJ1-1; D gene ambiguous. This CDR3 has 14 amino acids. Germline V gene lookup returns CDR1 MNHNS and CDR2 SASEGT. V lost 3 bases to trimming and J lost 1 base, with 9 bases between them. CDR3 residues: CASSEGGENTEAFF. DNA of the CDR3: TGTGCCAGCAGTGAGGGAGGAGAGAACACTGAAGCTTTCTTT.

The V call is TRBV6-2 or TRBV6-3, the J call TRBJ2-6; 7 nucleotides agree with TRBD1. The germline V gene has CDR1 MNHEY and CDR2 SVGEGT. The CDR3 length is 15 residues. The trim removed 4 bases at V and 1 base at J, leaving 1 base unmatched. The chain's CDR3 is CASSLTGSGANVLTF. The CDR3 DNA sequence: TGTGCCAGCAGTTTGACAGGGTCTGGGGCCAACGTCCTGACTTTC.

The V call is TRBV6-1, the J call TRBJ2-7, with 15 bases matching TRBD2. The CDR3 has 19 amino acids. The V and J ends lost 4 bases and 0 bases, in that order; junction bases with no gene match: 10. The germline CDR1 and CDR2 sequences are MNHNS and SASEGT. CDR3 sequence (DNA): TGTGCCAGCAGTGGGCCGGGACTAGCGGGGGGCCTCAGCTCCTACGAGCAGTACTTC. Translated: CASSGPGLAGGLSSYEQYF.

This chain connects TRBV7-3 to TRBJ2-5, with TRBD2 matching over 14 bases. Germline CDR1 reads SGHTA; CDR2 reads FQGTGA. The CDR3 extends over 15 amino acids. Trimming took 4 bases from V and 5 from J; bases not matched to a gene: 3. The CDR3 loop is CASSWTSGGRETQYF. The CDR3 DNA follows: TGTGCCAGCAGCTGGACTAGCGGGGGGCGGGAGACCCAGTACTTC. The whole variable domain, remainder taken from reference TRBV7-3 and TRBJ2-5, is GAGVSQTPSNKVTEKGKYVELRCDPISGHTALYWYRQSLGQGPEFLIYFQGTGAADDSGLPNDRFFAVRPEGSVSTLKIQRTERGDSAVYLCASSWTSGGRETQYFGPGTRLLVL.

The V call is TRBV30, the J call TRBJ2-2; the match to TRBD1 covers 10 bases. J gave up 3 bases and V 4 bases, and 11 bases lay outside the gene matches. The length of the CDR3 is 17 residues. Germline lookup yields CDR1 GTSNPN and CDR2 SVGIG (reference sequence). CDR3 residues: CAWTPRQGAMYTGELFF. CDR3 nucleotide sequence: TGTGCCTGGACCCCCCGACAGGGGGCTATGTACACCGGGGAGCTGTTTTTT.

V is TRBV28 and J is TRBJ2-5; D possibly corresponds to TRBD2 (5 bases). This CDR3 region has 10 residues. V lost 9 bases to trimming and J lost 4 bases, with 6 bases between them. From germline, CDR1 is MDHEN and CDR2 SYDVKM. The CDR3 nucleotides read TGTGCCAGTGGAGGAGAGACCCAGTACTTC. This translates into CASGGETQYF. Looking up the rest from reference TRBV28 and TRBJ2-5 gives the full variable domain: DVKVTQSSRYLVKRTGEKVFLECVQDMDHENMFWYRQDPGLGLRLIYFSYDVKMKEKGDIPEGYSVSREKKERFSLILESASTNQTSMYLCASGGETQYFGPGTRLLVL.

The chain uses TRBV2 and TRBJ2-2; the D gene is possibly TRBD1 (5 bases). V was cut by 6 bases and J by 6 bases, with 14 bases left in between. CDR1 and CDR2 (germline): SNHLY, FYNNEI. This CDR3 spans 14 amino acids. CDR3 protein: CASSSLGLPGELFF. CDR3 sequence (DNA): TGTGCCAGCAGCTCATTGGGGCTCCCCGGGGAGCTGTTTTTT.

This clone was observed a few times. This CDR3 is CASSPGGYTEAFF. The CDR3 DNA sequence: TGTGCCAGCAGCCCGGGGGGCTACACTGAAGCTTTCTTT. The chain carries TRBV14 and TRBJ1-1, with D possibly matching TRBD1 (6 bases). Germline CDR1 reads SGHDN; CDR2 reads FVKESK. The CDR3 has 13 residues. V dropped 4 bases and J dropped 3 bases, with 9 bases sitting between them.

V gene TRBV27 combines with J gene TRBJ2-7; TRBD1 matches 11 bases. Germline V CDR1 and CDR2: MNHEY, SMNVEV (reference sequence). Trimming at V came to 5 bases and at J to 3 bases, leaving 6 bases not matched to a gene. This CDR3 region has 15 residues. CDR3 in amino acids: CASSPWGTGGYEQYF. The CDR3 nucleotides read TGTGCCAGCAGTCCGTGGGGGACAGGGGGCTACGAGCAGTACTTC.

V and J are TRBV29-1 and TRBJ2-7; 8 bases map to TRBD2. The CDR3 is made up of 14 amino acids. Unmatched junction bases numbered 15, after V lost 8 bases and J lost 6 bases. From germline, CDR1 is SQVTM and CDR2 ANQGSEA. CDR3 amino acids: CSTGQSGRAGEQYF. In nucleotides, the CDR3 is TGCAGCACTGGACAGAGCGGGAGAGCGGGCGAGCAGTACTTC.

The V and J genes are TRBV30 and TRBJ1-2; the D gene is possibly TRBD1 (5 bases). The V gene's germline CDR1 is GTSNPN and CDR2 SVGIG (reference sequence). With 4 bases removed from V and 3 bases from J, the gap between germline ends came to 12 bases. CDR3 size: 13 residues. CDR3 nucleotide sequence: TGTGCCTGGACGGGGGGACGGGACTATGGCTACACCTTC. The encoded protein is CAWTGGRDYGYTF.

This clone was picked up a small number of times. V and J are TRBV18 and TRBJ1-3, with D uncertain. The CDR3 has 14 amino acids. Trimming left V 2 bases short and J 0 bases short, with 5 bases between. The V gene's germline CDR1 is KGHSH and CDR2 LQKENI. The CDR3 coding sequence is TGTGCCAGCTCACCAGGGCTCTCTGGAAACACCATATATTTT. This gives the protein CASSPGLSGNTIYF.

V usage is TRBV2 and J usage is TRBJ2-5, with 10 bases aligning to TRBD2. This CDR3 spans 14 amino acids. The V gene end was trimmed by 6 bases and the J gene end by 4 bases; junction bases not matched to a gene: 5. Germline-derived CDR1 and CDR2 are SNHLY and FYNNEI. The chain's CDR3 is CASRPGLASETQYF. In DNA form, the CDR3 reads TGTGCCAGCAGGCCGGGACTAGCGTCAGAGACCCAGTACTTC. The full variable domain, rest sourced from reference TRBV2 and TRBJ2-5, is EPEVTQTPSHQVTQMGQEVILRCVPISNHLYFYWYRQILGQKVEFLVSFYNNEISEKSEIFDDQFSVERPDGSNFTLKIRSTKLEDSAMYFCASRPGLASETQYFGPGTRLLVL.

The chain is built from TRBV5-1 and TRBJ1-2, with TRBD1 identical over 8 bases. J gave up 6 bases and V 6 bases, and 16 bases lay outside the gene matches. There are 16 residues in the CDR3. Germline loops: CDR1 SGHRS, CDR2 YFSETQ. The CDR3 here is CASTTSGQAGRDGYTF. The CDR3 bases are TGCGCCAGCACTACCTCGGGACAGGCCGGTCGGGATGGCTACACCTTC.

V is TRBV7-2 and J is TRBJ1-1, with unresolved D. Trimming took off 5 bases at V and 3 bases at J, with 7 bases between the two ends. Germline assignment: CDR1 SGHTA and CDR2 FQGNSA. The CDR3 covers 12 residues. The CDR3 here is CASSPGYTEAFF. The CDR3 DNA reads TGTGCCAGCAGCCCCGGTTACACTGAAGCTTTCTTT.

The J gene is TRBJ1-4, the V gene TRBV18, with 7 bases matching TRBD1. The length of the CDR3 is 14 residues. V shed 3 bases and J 3 bases; nucleotides not matched to a gene: 1. Germline V lookup: CDR1 KGHSH, CDR2 LQKENI. The CDR3 sequence is CASSPGTANEKLFF. CDR3 sequence (DNA): TGTGCCAGCTCACCCGGGACAGCTAATGAAAAACTGTTTTTT.

The CDR3 reads CASSDQRARHTIYF. The DNA of the CDR3 is TGTGCCAGCAGCGACCAGAGGGCCCGACACACCATATATTTT. The rearrangement joins TRBV7-9 to TRBJ1-3, with no clear D. CDR1 and CDR2 (germline): SEHNR, FQNEAQ (reference sequence). The CDR3 sequence is 14 residues long. Between the trimmed V and J ends, which lost 5 bases and 8 bases, there was a span of 16 bases.

V and J are TRBV19 and TRBJ1-5; TRBD1 aligns across 7 bases. The CDR3 is 15 residues long. Per the germline V gene, CDR1 is LNHDA and CDR2 is SQIVND (reference sequence). J gave up 0 bases and V 4 bases, and 3 bases lay outside the gene matches. The CDR3 nucleotides read TGTGCCAGTAGTACCGACAGGGATAGCAATCAGCCCCAGCATTTT. Amino acid sequence: CASSTDRDSNQPQHF.